These T cell receptor beta chains were read from a single sample in a study of cytomegalovirus exposure and HLA in healthy donors. Profiling relied on immunoSEQ multiplex PCR, and the TCRdb table lists in-frame clones only, not all of them. This table holds tens of thousands of clones, 78% found once. Sequencing was performed on PBMCs. These receptors were collected from a woman aged 40 to 50 in good health and CMV-seronegative. The CDR3 runs from the conserved cysteine through the conserved F or W. D genes are given only for firm matches. Clone size, where shown, is once, few, many, or a class for clones that have expanded.

D gene | clone size | J gene | V gene | CDR3 DNA | CDR3 protein
- | few | TRBJ1-4 | TRBV6-1 | TGTGCCAGCAGCGATAGAATAAATGAAAAACTGTTTTTT | CASSDRINEKLFF
TRBD1 | few | TRBJ2-1 | TRBV5-1 | TGCGCCAGCAGCAGAAGACAGGGGGCGTTGAATGAGCAGTTCTTC | CASSRRQGALNEQFF
- | - | TRBJ1-2 | TRBV7-9 | TGTGCCAGCACCCCCGGGGGGTATGGCTACACCTTC | CASTPGGYGYTF
TRBD1 | few | TRBJ1-5 | TRBV2 | TGTGCCAGCAGAAACAGGGGTGGGAGTCAGCCCCAGCATTTT | CASRNRGGSQPQHF
- | - | TRBJ1-2 | TRBV6-1 | TGTGCCAGCAGTGAAAGAGGGTTCGGCTACACCTTC | CASSERGFGYTF
TRBD1 | - | TRBJ1-5 | TRBV5-1 | TGCGCCAGCAGCTGGCGGACAGGGGGAGCTAAGCATTTT | CASSWRTGGAKHF
- | - | TRBJ2-5 | TRBV18 | TGTGCCAGCTCACCAGGGCCGGAGACCCAGTACTTC | CASSPGPETQYF
- | - | TRBJ2-2 | TRBV19 | TGTGCCAGTAAATACTTCGGGACTCCGAACACCGGGGAGCTGTTTTTT | CASKYFGTPNTGELFF
TRBD1 | - | TRBJ2-2 | TRBV6-5 | TGTGCCAGCAGTTACTTCAGACAGGGGGGAACCGGGGAGCTGTTTTTT | CASSYFRQGGTGELFF
TRBD1 | - | TRBJ2-7 | TRBV5-8 | TGTGCCAGCAGCTACAGGACAGGGGCCTCCTACGAGCAGTACTTC | CASSYRTGASYEQYF
TRBD2 | - | TRBJ2-7 | TRBV4-2 | TGTGCCAGCAGCCAAGGGGTAGCTAGCGGGAGGGACGAGCAGTACTTC | CASSQGVASGRDEQYF
TRBD1 | once | TRBJ2-5 | TRBV28 | TGTGCCAGCAGGGGGACAGGGCGGGAGACCCAGTACTTC | CASRGTGRETQYF
TRBD1 | - | TRBJ1-5 | TRBV6-1 | TGTGCCACCCGGACAGGGCCTTATAGCAATCAGCCCCAGCATTTT | CATRTGPYSNQPQHF
TRBD1 | - | TRBJ2-3 | TRBV19 | TGTGCCAGTAAAATACAGGGGGCTAGCACAGATACGCAGTATTTT | CASKIQGASTDTQYF
TRBD1 | - | TRBJ1-2 | TRBV6-5 | TGTGCCAGCAGTTCGGGACAGGGGCTGGATGGCTACACCTTC | CASSSGQGLDGYTF
TRBD1 | - | TRBJ2-7 | TRBV30 | TGTGCCTTCTCCCCCGGGACAGGTTACGAGCAGTACTTC | CAFSPGTGYEQYF
TRBD2 | once | TRBJ2-7 | TRBV18 | TGTGCCAGCTCACCGAAGACTAGCGGGACCTACGAGCAGTACTTC | CASSPKTSGTYEQYF
- | once | TRBJ1-1 | TRBV21-1 | TGTGCCAGCAGCAAGGGCAAGAACACTGAAGCTTTCTTT | CASSKGKNTEAFF
TRBD2 | - | TRBJ2-7 | TRBV28 | TGTGCCAGCAGTTCCCCGAGGAGCGGGAGGGGGGGCGAGCAGTACTTC | CASSSPRSGRGGEQYF
- | - | TRBJ1-1 | TRBV19 | TGTGCCAGTAGTATAAGTATTGCCGGTATGAACACTGAAGCTTTCTTT | CASSISIAGMNTEAFF
TRBD2 | - | TRBJ2-7 | TRBV2 | TGTGCCAGCTACCCAACTAGCGTTCAAACCTACGAGCAGTACTTC | CASYPTSVQTYEQYF
TRBD1 | - | TRBJ2-7 | TRBV4-1 | TGCGCCAGCAGCCACGGGACAGGGAATCCCTACGAGCAGTACTTC | CASSHGTGNPYEQYF
TRBD1 | - | TRBJ2-3 | TRBV9 | TGTGCCAGCAGCAACTGGGACAGTTACACGGATACGCAGTATTTT | CASSNWDSYTDTQYF
- | - | TRBJ2-6 | TRBV30 | TGTGCCTGGAGTGTACCAGGGGTCGGGGCCAACGTCCTGACTTTC | CAWSVPGVGANVLTF
- | - | TRBJ2-7 | TRBV6-5 | TGTGCCAGCAGTTACAAGGACAGCATCTCCTACGAGCAGTACTTC | CASSYKDSISYEQYF
- | - | TRBJ2-1 | TRBV27 | TGTGCCAGCAGTTTCGACACTAATGAGCAGTTCTTC | CASSFDTNEQFF
TRBD1 | - | TRBJ2-2 | TRBV5-1 | TGCGCCAGCGGACCAGGGGGCACCGGGGAGCTGTTTTTT | CASGPGGTGELFF
TRBD2 | few | TRBJ2-5 | TRBV19 | TGTGCCAGTACTACTAGCGTGGGGAGCCAAGAGACCCAGTACTTC | CASTTSVGSQETQYF